This paragraph covers one T cell receptor (beta chain) sequence. Primers used in a second PCR of roughly 7 to 11 cycles were a sample-barcoded 5' primer and a J-beta primer mix. With 12 random nucleotides, a template-switch adaptor tagged each individual cDNA molecule. Each CDR3 protein gets one entry after TCRdb re-called the 5' RACE reads with MiXCR. The table records just over 1 million distinct CDR3 sequences, over 35% of them present only once. The data stem from a study of blood T cells in healthy people across ages. The sample was blood. The receptor was isolated from a woman aged 55-69 years in good health.

In DNA form, the CDR3 reads TGTGCCAGCAGCTCAGACAGGGGTTTAACAGATACGCAGTATTTT. Its translation is CASSSDRGLTDTQYF. The chain joins TRBV7-9 to TRBJ2-3; 8 bases are shared with TRBD1. After removal of 4 bases from V and 3 bases from J, the junction contained 6 bases not matched to a gene. The length of the CDR3 is 15 residues. The germline V gene encodes CDR1 SEHNR and CDR2 FQNEAQ (reference sequence).